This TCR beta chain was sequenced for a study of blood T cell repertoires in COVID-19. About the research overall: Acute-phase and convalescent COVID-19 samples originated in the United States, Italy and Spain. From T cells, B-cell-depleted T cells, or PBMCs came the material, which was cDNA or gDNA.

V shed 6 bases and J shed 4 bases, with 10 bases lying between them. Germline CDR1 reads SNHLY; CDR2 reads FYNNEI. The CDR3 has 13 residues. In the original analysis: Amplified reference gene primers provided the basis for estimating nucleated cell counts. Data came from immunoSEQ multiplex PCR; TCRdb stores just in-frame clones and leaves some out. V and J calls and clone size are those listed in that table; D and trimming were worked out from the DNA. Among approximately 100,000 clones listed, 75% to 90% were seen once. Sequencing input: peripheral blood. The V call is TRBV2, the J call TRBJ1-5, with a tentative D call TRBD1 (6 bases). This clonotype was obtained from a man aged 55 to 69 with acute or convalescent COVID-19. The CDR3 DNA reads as TGTGCCAGCAGGGGCCAGGGGAATCAGCCCCAGCATTTT. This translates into CASRGQGNQPQHF.